The 21 T cell receptor beta chains below come from one sample, sequenced in a study of T cells in women clearing cervical HPV infection. Some clones are missing from TCRdb's copy, which holds only in-frame ones; the method was immunoSEQ multiplex PCR. The sample has 40,000 to 45,000 clones. The sequencing sample was made of blood buffy coat. These receptors came from a woman aged 18-69 years with a cervical HPV16 infection that either progressed to CIN3+ or cleared (not recorded which).

Worth noting for this clone: Coverage ceases 3 residues before the CDR3 finishes, and the germline J gene fills in the end. The gene calls are TRBV5-4 and TRBJ2-1; D remains unclear. V was trimmed by 1 base and J by 6 bases, leaving 5 bases between them. The CDR3 has 12 amino acids. From germline, CDR1 is SGHNT and CDR2 YYREEE (reference sequence). The CDR3 DNA, read in part, is TGTGCCAGCAGCTTGACAGTCAATGAG. Translated, it gives CASSLTVNE. The CDR3 reads in full as CASSLTVNEQFF. The whole variable domain, filled in from reference TRBV5-4 and TRBJ2-1, reads ETGVTQSPTHLIKTRGQQVTLRCSSQSGHNTVSWYQQALGQGPQFIFQYYREEENGRGNFPPRFSGLQFPNYSSELNVNALELDDSALYLCASSLTVNEQFFGPGTRLTVL.

A note on this clone: The sequence runs out 3 residues before the end of the CDR3; the remainder is reconstructed from the germline J gene. The gene calls are TRBV7-2 and TRBJ2-1, with 9 bases fitting TRBD1. The V gene's germline CDR1 is SGHTA and CDR2 FQGNSA. Trimming at V came to 4 bases and at J to 8 bases, leaving 9 bases not matched to a gene. The CDR3 covers 15 residues. Here the CDR3 reads CASSSRDRAQYEQFF. CDR3 DNA (partial): TGTGCCAGCAGCTCCCGGGACAGGGCACAATATGAG.

A note on this clone: The read finishes 3 residues shy of the CDR3 end, and the germline J gene is used to complete it. The rearrangement joins TRBV5-6 to TRBJ2-5; D call uncertain. V was shortened by 0 bases and J by 2 bases, with 8 bases between the two germline ends. The CDR3 contains 14 residues. Germline V gene sequence: CDR1 SGHDT, CDR2 YYEEEE. CDR3 bases read: TGTGCCAGCAGCTTGGTACGGTTGCAAGAGACC. Its translation is CASSLVRLQET. The entire CDR3 protein reads CASSLVRLQETQYF.

As for this clone: The read ends 3 residues early relative to the CDR3; the germline J gene fills the gap. The V and J genes are TRBV20-1 and TRBJ1-1, with D possibly being TRBD1 (5 bases). Between the trimmed V and J ends, which lost 3 bases and 2 bases, there was a span of 13 bases. This CDR3 contains 14 residues. Germline V CDR1 and CDR2: DFQATT, SNEGSKA (reference sequence). The CDR3 bases that were read are TGCAGTGCTAGGGCCGGACACAGAAACACTGAA. Encoded protein: CSARAGHRNTE. The CDR3 in its entirety is CSARAGHRNTEAFF.

Incomplete CDR3 DNA: TGTGCCAGCAGTCCGAGGGGCAGGGGAAGGCAGCCC. Translating it yields CASSPRGRGRQP. The complete CDR3 protein is CASSPRGRGRQPQHF. The chain combines TRBV28 with TRBJ1-5; a weak D match, TRBD1 (6 bases). The CDR3 end falls 3 residues outside the read, so it is completed with the germline J gene. Germline V gene sequence: CDR1 MDHEN, CDR2 SYDVKM. Trimming removed 5 bases from V and 7 bases from J, with 18 bases in between. The CDR3 runs to 15 residues.

As concerns this clone: The CDR3 goes on 3 residues after the read ends, and that part is filled in from the germline J gene. The chain recombines TRBV5-5 with TRBJ2-7; D unclear. Trimming removed 0 bases from V and 6 bases from J, with 10 bases in between. Germline lookup yields CDR1 SGHKS and CDR2 YYEKEE (reference sequence). The CDR3 has 13 amino acids. The CDR3 region is CASSLGQLREQYF. Partial CDR3 DNA: TGTGCCAGCAGCTTGGGGCAGTTACGCGAG. Complete variable domain (other parts from reference TRBV5-5 and TRBJ2-7): DAGVTQSPTHLIKTRGQQVTLRCSPISGHKSVSWYQQVLGQGPQFIFQYYEKEERGRGNFPDRFSARQFPNYSSELNVNALLLGDSALYLCASSLGQLREQYFGPGTRLTVT.

With regard to this clone: With the read ending 3 residues before the CDR3 end, the germline J gene is used to fill in that end. This chain uses TRBV6-4 with TRBJ1-4; 8 bases align to TRBD1. The CDR3 is 16 amino acids. After removal of 8 bases from V and 8 bases from J, the junction contained 16 bases not matched to a gene. The V gene's germline CDR1 is MRHNA and CDR2 SNTAGT. The sequenced CDR3 bases are TGTGCCAGCCTAAAGGTCCCTGGACAGGGTGGCGAAAAA. This translates into CASLKVPGQGGEK. The entire CDR3 reads CASLKVPGQGGEKLFF.

With respect to this clone: The read gets to within 3 residues of the CDR3 end, and the germline J gene fills in the rest. The rearrangement uses TRBV30 and TRBJ1-1; D might be TRBD1 (5 bases). Trimming pared 5 bases from V and 6 bases from J, leaving 19 bases between. In germline, CDR1 is GTSNPN, CDR2 SVGIG (reference sequence). The CDR3 has 14 amino acids. CDR3 in amino acids: CAWSASRGEAEAFF. The CDR3 bases that were read are TGTGCCTGGTCTGCGTCCCGGGGGGAGGCTGAA.

Comments on this clone: The CDR3 extends 3 residues past the end of the read, so its final part is completed from the germline J gene. The chain is built from TRBV7-8 and TRBJ1-3, with unresolved D. V was cut by 5 bases and J by 0 bases, with 11 bases left in between. This CDR3 contains 15 residues. The V gene's germline CDR1 is SGHVS and CDR2 FQNEAQ. The CDR3 loop is CASSKTESSGNTIYF. Incomplete CDR3 DNA: TGTGCCAGCAGCAAAACAGAGAGCTCTGGAAACACC.

The CDR3 reads CASSIDLGKLFF. The part of the CDR3 DNA that was read is TGTGCCAGTAGTATAGATTTAGGGAAA. V gene TRBV19 combines with J gene TRBJ1-4; D ambiguous. The observed sequence ends 3 residues before the CDR3 terminus, with the missing tail filled in from the germline J gene. Germline V gene sequence: CDR1 LNHDA, CDR2 SQIVND (reference sequence). The CDR3 has 12 residues.

As concerns this clone: The sequence runs out 3 residues before the end of the CDR3; the remainder is reconstructed from the germline J gene. The chain links TRBV29-1 to TRBJ2-7, with TRBD1 matching over 10 bases. The CDR3 has 13 amino acids. After removal of 5 bases from V and 2 bases from J, the junction contained 3 bases not matched to a gene. Germline CDR1 SQVTM, CDR2 ANQGSEA. The CDR3 reads CSVWDRGPYEQYF. The sequenced CDR3 bases are TGCAGCGTTTGGGACAGGGGACCCTACGAG.

Regarding this clone: The missing CDR3 end, 3 residues past where the read stops, is filled in from the germline J gene. The chain joins TRBV30 to TRBJ1-1; no clear D gene. The CDR3 is made up of 10 amino acids. Germline values: CDR1 GTSNPN, CDR2 SVGIG (reference sequence). The CDR3 protein is CAWIRRSAFF. The sequenced part of the CDR3 DNA is TGTGCCTGGATCCGCCGGTCT.

Regarding this clone: With the read ending 3 residues before the CDR3 end, the germline J gene is used to fill in that end. The chain couples TRBV19 to TRBJ2-4; TRBD2 agrees at 12 bases. V dropped 3 bases and J dropped 1; count of bases not matched to a gene: 1. The CDR3 covers 16 residues. Germline loops: CDR1 LNHDA, CDR2 SQIVND (reference sequence). CDR3 protein: CASSILAGGAKNIQYF. CDR3 DNA (partial): TGTGCCAGTAGTATCCTAGCGGGAGGGGCCAAAAACATT.

Remarks on this clone: The observed sequence ends 3 residues before the CDR3 terminus, with the missing tail filled in from the germline J gene. This chain joins TRBV5-1 and TRBJ1-6, with TRBD1 matching over 8 bases. Germline lookup yields CDR1 SGHRS and CDR2 YFSETQ. The V gene end was trimmed by 4 bases and the J gene end by 7 bases; junction bases not matched to a gene: 7. The CDR3 is 15 residues long. The CDR3 region is CASSVQGAGNSPLHF. The covered CDR3 bases are TGCGCCAGCAGCGTTCAGGGGGCAGGGAATTCACCC.

Regarding this clone: Read coverage stops 3 residues before the CDR3 terminus; the germline J gene supplies the remainder. This chain links TRBV7-9 with TRBJ2-1; D gene uncertain. Trimming took 2 bases from V and 7 from J, leaving 3 bases between them. The CDR3 is made up of 11 amino acids. Germline V gene sequence: CDR1 SEHNR, CDR2 FQNEAQ (reference sequence). The CDR3 loop reads CASSLQNEQFF. CDR3 DNA (partial): TGTGCCAGCAGCTTACAGAATGAG.

Of note for this clone: The read gets to within 3 residues of the CDR3 end, and the germline J gene fills in the rest. V and J are TRBV5-4 and TRBJ2-5; no clear D. The V end was cut by 3 bases, the J end by 5 bases, with 20 bases between. Germline values: CDR1 SGHNT, CDR2 YYREEE (reference sequence). This CDR3 spans 16 amino acids. CDR3: CASSSKTKELGETQYF. The covered CDR3 bases are TGTGCCAGCAGCTCCAAAACTAAGGAGCTCGGGGAGACC.

As concerns this clone: The DNA ends 3 residues before the CDR3 does, and the rest of the CDR3 is filled in from the germline J gene. This sequence joins TRBV7-3 and TRBJ1-6; D unclear. The CDR3 length is 13 residues. Germline lookup yields CDR1 SGHTA and CDR2 FQGTGA. CDR3 bases read: TGTGCCAGCAGCACTGGGCCCCTTCGGCCC. Its translation: CASSTGPLRP. The full CDR3 reads CASSTGPLRPLHF.

Turning to this clone: With the read ending 3 residues before the CDR3 end, the germline J gene is used to fill in that end. The chain has TRBV10-1 and TRBJ2-5; possibly TRBD2 for D (5 bases). The CDR3 runs to 18 residues. Germline V gene data show CDR1 as WNHNN and CDR2 as SYGVQD (reference sequence). CDR3 DNA, as far as it was read: TGCGCCAGCAGTGAGTCGAAGAAGCCCGGTGGAGGCACAGATACC. Encoded protein: CASSESKKPGGGTDT. In full, the CDR3 reads CASSESKKPGGGTDTQYF.

With regard to this clone: The CDR3 end is not reached by the read, which stops 3 residues before it; the germline J gene fills it in. The V gene is TRBV7-3, the J gene TRBJ2-7; TRBD1 agrees at 9 bases. CDR1 and CDR2 (germline): SGHTA, FQGTGA. This CDR3 spans 15 amino acids. V was pared by 2 bases and J by 2 bases, with 4 bases of the junction left unmatched. This chain's CDR3 is CASSLGTGKAYEQYF. The covered CDR3 bases are TGTGCCAGCAGCTTAGGGACAGGGAAGGCCTACGAG.

Remarks on this clone: The read gets to within 3 residues of the CDR3 end, and the germline J gene fills in the rest. The J gene is TRBJ2-2, the V gene TRBV7-2, with 7 bases matching TRBD1. The germline CDR1 and CDR2 sequences are SGHTA and FQGNSA. V shed 6 bases and J 4 bases; nucleotides not matched to a gene: 5. This CDR3 spans 14 amino acids. The part of the CDR3 DNA that was read is TGTGCCAGCAGATACAGGGGCCTCACCGGGGAG. Translating gives CASRYRGLTGE. The whole CDR3 is CASRYRGLTGELFF.

Worth noting for this clone: The CDR3 end is not reached by the read, which stops 3 residues before it; the germline J gene fills it in. The chain uses TRBV10-1 and TRBJ2-3; TRBD1 agrees at 8 bases. The CDR3 has 13 residues. Per the germline V gene, CDR1 is WNHNN and CDR2 is SYGVQD (reference sequence). V was pared by 10 bases and J by 1 base, with 4 bases of the junction left unmatched. Here the CDR3 reads CATKDRGTDTQYF. The sequenced CDR3 bases are TGCGCCACCAAGGACAGGGGCACAGATACG.